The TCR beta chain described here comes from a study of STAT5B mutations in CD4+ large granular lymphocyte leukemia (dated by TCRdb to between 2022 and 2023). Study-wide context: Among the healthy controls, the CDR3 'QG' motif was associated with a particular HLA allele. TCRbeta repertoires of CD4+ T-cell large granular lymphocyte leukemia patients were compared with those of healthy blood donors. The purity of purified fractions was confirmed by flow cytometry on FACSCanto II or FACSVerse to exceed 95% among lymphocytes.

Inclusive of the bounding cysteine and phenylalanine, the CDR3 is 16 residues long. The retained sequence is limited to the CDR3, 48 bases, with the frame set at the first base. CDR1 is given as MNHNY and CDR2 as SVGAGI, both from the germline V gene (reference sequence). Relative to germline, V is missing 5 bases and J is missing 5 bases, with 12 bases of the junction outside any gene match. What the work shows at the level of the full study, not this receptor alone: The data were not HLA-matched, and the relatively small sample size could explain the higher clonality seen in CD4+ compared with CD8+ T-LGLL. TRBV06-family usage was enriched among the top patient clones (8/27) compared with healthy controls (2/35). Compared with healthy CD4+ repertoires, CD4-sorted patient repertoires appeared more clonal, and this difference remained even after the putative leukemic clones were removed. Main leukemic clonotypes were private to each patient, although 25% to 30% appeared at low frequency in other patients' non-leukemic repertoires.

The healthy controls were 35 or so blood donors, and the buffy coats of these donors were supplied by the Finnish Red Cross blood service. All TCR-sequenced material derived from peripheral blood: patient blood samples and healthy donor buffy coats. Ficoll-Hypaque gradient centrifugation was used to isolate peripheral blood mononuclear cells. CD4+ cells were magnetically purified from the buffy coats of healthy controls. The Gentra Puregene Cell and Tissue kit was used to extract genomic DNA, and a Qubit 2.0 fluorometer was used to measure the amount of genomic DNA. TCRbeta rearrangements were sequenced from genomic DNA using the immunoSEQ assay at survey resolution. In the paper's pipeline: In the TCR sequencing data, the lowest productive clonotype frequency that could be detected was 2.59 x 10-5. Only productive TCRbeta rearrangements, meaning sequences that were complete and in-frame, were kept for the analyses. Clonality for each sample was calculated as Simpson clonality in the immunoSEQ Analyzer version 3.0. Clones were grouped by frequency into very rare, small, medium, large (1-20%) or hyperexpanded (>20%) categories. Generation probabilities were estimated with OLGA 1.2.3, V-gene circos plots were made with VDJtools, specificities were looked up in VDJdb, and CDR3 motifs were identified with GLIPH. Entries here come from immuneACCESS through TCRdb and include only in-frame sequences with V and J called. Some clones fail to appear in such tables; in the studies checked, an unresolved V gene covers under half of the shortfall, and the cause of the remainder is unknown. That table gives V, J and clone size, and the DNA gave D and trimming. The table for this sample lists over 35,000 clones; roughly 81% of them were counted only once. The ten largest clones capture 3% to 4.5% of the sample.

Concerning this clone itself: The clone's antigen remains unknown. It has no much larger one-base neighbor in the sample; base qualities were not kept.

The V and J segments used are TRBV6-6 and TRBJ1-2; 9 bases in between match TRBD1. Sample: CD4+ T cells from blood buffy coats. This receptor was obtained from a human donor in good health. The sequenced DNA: TGTGCCAGCAGTCACGTTTCACAGGGGGCAGGGTATGGCTACACCTTC. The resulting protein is CASSHVSQGAGYGYTF.